The rows below give T cell receptor beta chains drawn from one sample of a study of blood T cell repertoires in COVID-19. Method: immunoSEQ multiplex PCR; TCRdb's copy keeps in-frame clones and lacks some. This sample yields approximately 25,000 clones, of which roughly four fifths are seen a single time; about 2.5% belongs to the top ten. Sample: peripheral blood. Receptor source: a woman aged 70-85 years with COVID-19, enrolled during active disease. Both conserved end residues are part of each CDR3. Each record gives: V gene, D gene, J gene, CDR3 DNA, CDR3 protein. The D gene is left open where the match is weak.

>TRBV10-3|-|TRBJ1-4
TGTGCCATCAGCGACAGGCCCACTGAAAAACTGTTTTTT
CAISDRPTEKLFF
>TRBV9|-|TRBJ1-1
TGTGCCAGCAGCCCCCACTGGGCAGGGGCACCAGCGAACACTGAAGCTTTCTTT
CASSPHWAGAPANTEAFF
>TRBV19|-|TRBJ1-5
TGTGCCAGTACCACCTATTCGGGCCGGGAACCAGCCCAGCATTTT
CASTTYSGREPAQHF
>TRBV12-5|-|TRBJ2-2
TGTGCTAGTGGCCGGAACACCGGGGAGCTGTTTTTT
CASGRNTGELFF
>TRBV7-2|-|TRBJ1-6
TGTGCCAGCAGCTTAGGGGGGGGTTGGGGGCAAATTTCACCCCTCCACTTT
CASSLGGGWGQISPLHF
>TRBV7-2|-|TRBJ1-6
TGTGCCAGCAGCTTAAGGGCAGGGGAACGATCACCCCTCCACTTT
CASSLRAGERSPLHF
>TRBV18|TRBD1|TRBJ1-1
TGTGCCAGCAGACAGGGACTGGCCAACACTGAAGCTTTCTTT
CASRQGLANTEAFF
>TRBV11-2|-|TRBJ1-6
TGTGCCAGCAGCCTCGGGTTGTTAGGCAATTCACCCCTCCACTTT
CASSLGLLGNSPLHF
>TRBV6-1|-|TRBJ2-5
TGTGCCAGCAGTGAAAACTCTCTGGCGAGGGAGACCCAGTACTTC
CASSENSLARETQYF
>TRBV6-5|TRBD1|TRBJ2-7
TGTGCCAGCAGTCCGGACAGGTCCTCCTACGAGCAGTACTTC
CASSPDRSSYEQYF
>TRBV9|-|TRBJ1-2
TGTGCCAGCTCACTGGGGCCTATAGGGGGCTACACCTTC
CASSLGPIGGYTF
>TRBV13|-|TRBJ2-1
TGTGCCAGCAGCCCCCGGACAGTCTACAATGAGCAGTTCTTC
CASSPRTVYNEQFF